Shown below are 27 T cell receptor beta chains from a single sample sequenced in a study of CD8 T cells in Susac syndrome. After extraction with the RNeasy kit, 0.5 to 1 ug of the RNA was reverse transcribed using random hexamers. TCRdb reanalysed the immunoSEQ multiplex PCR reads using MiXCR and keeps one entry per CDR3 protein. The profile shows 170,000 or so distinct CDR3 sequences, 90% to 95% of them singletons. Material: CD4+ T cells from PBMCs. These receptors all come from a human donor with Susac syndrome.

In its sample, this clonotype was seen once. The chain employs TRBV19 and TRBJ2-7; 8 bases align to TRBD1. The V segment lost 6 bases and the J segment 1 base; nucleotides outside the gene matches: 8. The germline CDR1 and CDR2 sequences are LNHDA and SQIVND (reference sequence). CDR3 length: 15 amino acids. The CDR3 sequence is CASRDRDRPSYEQYF. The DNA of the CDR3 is TGTGCCAGTAGAGACCGGGACAGGCCATCCTACGAGCAGTACTTC.

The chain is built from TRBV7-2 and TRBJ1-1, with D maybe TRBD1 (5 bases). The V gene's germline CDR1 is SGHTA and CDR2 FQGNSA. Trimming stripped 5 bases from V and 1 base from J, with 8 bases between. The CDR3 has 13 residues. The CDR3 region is CASSRTPNTEAFF. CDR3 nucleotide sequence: TGTGCCAGCAGCCGGACACCGAACACTGAAGCTTTCTTT.

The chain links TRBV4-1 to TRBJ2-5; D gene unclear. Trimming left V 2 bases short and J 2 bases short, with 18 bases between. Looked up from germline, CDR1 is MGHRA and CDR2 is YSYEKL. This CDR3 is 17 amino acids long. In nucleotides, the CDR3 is TGCGCCAGCAGCCAATCCTATGGCACATCAGCGCAAGAGACCCAGTACTTC. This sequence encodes CASSQSYGTSAQETQYF.

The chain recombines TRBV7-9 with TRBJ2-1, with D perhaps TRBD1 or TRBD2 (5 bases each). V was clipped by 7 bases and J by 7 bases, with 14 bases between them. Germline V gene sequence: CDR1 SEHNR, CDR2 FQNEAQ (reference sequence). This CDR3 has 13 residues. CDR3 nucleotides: TGTGCCAGCACCACCGGGGCCGGGAATGAGCAGTTCTTC. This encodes CASTTGAGNEQFF.

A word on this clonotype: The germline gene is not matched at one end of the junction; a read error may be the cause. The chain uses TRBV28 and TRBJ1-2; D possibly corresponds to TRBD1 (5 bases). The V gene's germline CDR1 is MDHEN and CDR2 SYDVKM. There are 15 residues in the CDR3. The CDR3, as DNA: TGTGCAAGCAGAGGGGATCAGAAGGGTAACTATGGCTACACCTTC. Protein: CASRGDQKGNYGYTF.

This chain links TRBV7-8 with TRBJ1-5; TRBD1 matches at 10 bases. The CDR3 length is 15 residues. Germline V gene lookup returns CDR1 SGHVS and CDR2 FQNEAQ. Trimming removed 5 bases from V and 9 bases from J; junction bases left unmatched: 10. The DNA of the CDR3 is TGTGCCAGCAGCCTCGGGACAGGGGTCATGTGGCCCCAGCATTTT. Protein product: CASSLGTGVMWPQHF.

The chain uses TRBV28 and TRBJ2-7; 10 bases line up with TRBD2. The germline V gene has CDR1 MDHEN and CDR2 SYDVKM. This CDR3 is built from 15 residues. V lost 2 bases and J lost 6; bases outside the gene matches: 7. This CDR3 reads CASSLSGRAKREQYF. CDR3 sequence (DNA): TGTGCCAGCAGTTTAAGCGGGAGGGCCAAACGCGAGCAGTACTTC.

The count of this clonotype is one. DNA of the CDR3: TGTGCCAGCAGTTACTCGGCCGGGGTTGCAAACATTCAGTACTTC. Its translation is CASSYSAGVANIQYF. This chain connects TRBV6-5 to TRBJ2-4; TRBD2 might be the D (5 bases). This CDR3 contains 15 residues. Germline V CDR1 and CDR2: MNHEY, SVGAGI. Trimming cost V 0 bases and J 6 bases, with 12 bases left between them.

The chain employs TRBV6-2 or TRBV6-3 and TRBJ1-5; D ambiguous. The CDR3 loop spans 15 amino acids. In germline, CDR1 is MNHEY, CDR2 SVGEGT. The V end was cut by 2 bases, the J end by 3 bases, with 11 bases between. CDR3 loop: CASSYRVTFNQPQHF. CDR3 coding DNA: TGTGCCAGCAGTTACAGGGTTACCTTCAATCAGCCCCAGCATTTT.

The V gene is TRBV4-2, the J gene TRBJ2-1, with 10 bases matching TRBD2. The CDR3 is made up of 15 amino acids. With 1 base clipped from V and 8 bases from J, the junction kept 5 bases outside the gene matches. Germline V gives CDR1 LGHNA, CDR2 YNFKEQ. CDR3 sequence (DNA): TGTGCCAGCAGCCAAGCGCCTAGCGGGAGCTATGAGCAGTTCTTC. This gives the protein CASSQAPSGSYEQFF.

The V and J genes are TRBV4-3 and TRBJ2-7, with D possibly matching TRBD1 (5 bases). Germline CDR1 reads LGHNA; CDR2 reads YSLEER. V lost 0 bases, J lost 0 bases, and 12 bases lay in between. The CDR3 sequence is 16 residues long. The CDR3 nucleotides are TGCGCCAGCAGCCAAGATTGGCAGGGAATCTCCTACGAGCAGTACTTC. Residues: CASSQDWQGISYEQYF.

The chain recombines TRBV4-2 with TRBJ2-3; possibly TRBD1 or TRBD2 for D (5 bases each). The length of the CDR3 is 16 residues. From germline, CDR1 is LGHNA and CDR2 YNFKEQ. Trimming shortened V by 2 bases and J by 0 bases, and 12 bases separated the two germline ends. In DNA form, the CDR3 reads TGTGCCAGCAGCCAACAACAGGACTTTAGCACAGATACGCAGTATTTT. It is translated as CASSQQQDFSTDTQYF.

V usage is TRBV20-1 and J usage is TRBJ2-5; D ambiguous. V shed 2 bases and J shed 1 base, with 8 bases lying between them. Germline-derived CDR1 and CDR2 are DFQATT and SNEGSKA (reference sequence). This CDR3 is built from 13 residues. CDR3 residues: CSARFGLQETQYF. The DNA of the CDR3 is TGCAGTGCTAGATTCGGTCTCCAAGAGACCCAGTACTTC.

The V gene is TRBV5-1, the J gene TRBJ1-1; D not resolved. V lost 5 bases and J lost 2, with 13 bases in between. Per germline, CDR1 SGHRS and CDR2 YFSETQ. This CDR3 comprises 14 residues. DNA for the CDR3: TGCGCCAGCAGGGACGTCGGCTTTAACACTGAAGCTTTCTTT. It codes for CASRDVGFNTEAFF.

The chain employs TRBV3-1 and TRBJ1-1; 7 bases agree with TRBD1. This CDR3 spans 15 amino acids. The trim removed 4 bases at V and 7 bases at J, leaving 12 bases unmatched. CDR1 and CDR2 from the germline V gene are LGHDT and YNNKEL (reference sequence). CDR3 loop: CASSPWIQGRDEAFF. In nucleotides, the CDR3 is TGTGCCAGCAGCCCCTGGATACAGGGGAGGGATGAAGCTTTCTTT.

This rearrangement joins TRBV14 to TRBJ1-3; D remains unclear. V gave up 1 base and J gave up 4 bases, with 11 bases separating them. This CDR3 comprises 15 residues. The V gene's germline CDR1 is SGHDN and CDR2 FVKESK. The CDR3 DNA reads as TGTGCCAGCAGCCAAGTCGGGGTAGGAGGAAACACCATATATTTT. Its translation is CASSQVGVGGNTIYF.

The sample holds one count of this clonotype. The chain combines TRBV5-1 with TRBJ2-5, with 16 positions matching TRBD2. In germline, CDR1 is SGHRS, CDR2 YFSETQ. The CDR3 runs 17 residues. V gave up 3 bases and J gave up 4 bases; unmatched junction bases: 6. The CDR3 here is CASSSGLAGGPTETQYF. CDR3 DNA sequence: TGCGCCAGCAGCTCGGGACTAGCGGGAGGGCCAACAGAGACCCAGTACTTC. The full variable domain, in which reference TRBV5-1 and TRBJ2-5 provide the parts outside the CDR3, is KAGVTQTPRYLIKTRGQQVTLSCSPISGHRSVSWYQQTPGQGLQFLFEYFSETQRNKGNFPGRFSGRQFSNSRSEMNVSTLELGDSALYLCASSSGLAGGPTETQYFGPGTRLLVL.

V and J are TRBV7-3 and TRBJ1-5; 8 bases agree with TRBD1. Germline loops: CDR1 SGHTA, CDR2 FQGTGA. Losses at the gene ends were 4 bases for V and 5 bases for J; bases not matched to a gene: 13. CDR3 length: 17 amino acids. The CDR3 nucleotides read TGTGCCAGCAGCTCCCAAGGACAGGGCAAACCTGATCAGCCCCAGCATTTT. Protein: CASSSQGQGKPDQPQHF. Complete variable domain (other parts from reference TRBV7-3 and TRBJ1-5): GAGVSQTPSNKVTEKGKYVELRCDPISGHTALYWYRQSLGQGPEFLIYFQGTGAADDSGLPNDRFFAVRPEGSVSTLKIQRTERGDSAVYLCASSSQGQGKPDQPQHFGDGTRLSIL.

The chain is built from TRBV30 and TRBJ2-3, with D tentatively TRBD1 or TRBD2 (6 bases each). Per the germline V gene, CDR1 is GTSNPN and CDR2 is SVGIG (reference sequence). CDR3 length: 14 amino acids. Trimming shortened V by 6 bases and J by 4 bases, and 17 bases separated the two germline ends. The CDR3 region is CACNLGGGADTQYF. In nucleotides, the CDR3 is TGTGCCTGTAACTTGGGGGGCGGGGCAGATACGCAGTATTTT.

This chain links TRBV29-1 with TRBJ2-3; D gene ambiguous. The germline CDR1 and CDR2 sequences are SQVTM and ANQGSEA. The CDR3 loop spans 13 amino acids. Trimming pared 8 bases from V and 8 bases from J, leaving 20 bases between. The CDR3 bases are TGCAGCTCTAGACCTTCCATCGCCAGTACGCAGTATTTT. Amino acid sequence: CSSRPSIASTQYF.

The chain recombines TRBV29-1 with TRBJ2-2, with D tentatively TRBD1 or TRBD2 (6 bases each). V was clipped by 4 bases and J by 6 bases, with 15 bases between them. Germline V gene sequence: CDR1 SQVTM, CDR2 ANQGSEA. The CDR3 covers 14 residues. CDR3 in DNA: TGCAGCGTTGGTGAGGGGGGACACCCCGGGGAGCTGTTTTTT. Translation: CSVGEGGHPGELFF.

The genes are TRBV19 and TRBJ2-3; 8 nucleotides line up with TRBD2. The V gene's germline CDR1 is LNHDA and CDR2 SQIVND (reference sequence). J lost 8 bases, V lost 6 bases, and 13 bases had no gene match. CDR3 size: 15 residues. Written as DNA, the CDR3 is TGTGCCAGTAGATCCTCTAGCGGGTCCCCGAGTACGCAGTATTTT. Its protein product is CASRSSSGSPSTQYF. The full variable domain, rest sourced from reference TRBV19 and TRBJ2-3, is DGGITQSPKYLFRKEGQNVTLSCEQNLNHDAMYWYRQDPGQGLRLIYYSQIVNDFQKGDIAEGYSVSREKKESFPLTVTSAQKNPTAFYLCASRSSSGSPSTQYFGPGTRLTVL.

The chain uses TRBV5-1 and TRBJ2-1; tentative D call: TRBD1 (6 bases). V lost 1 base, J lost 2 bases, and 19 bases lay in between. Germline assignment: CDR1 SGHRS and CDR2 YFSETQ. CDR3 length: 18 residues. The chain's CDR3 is CASSLIGGAIDAYNEQFF. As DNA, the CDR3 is TGCGCCAGCAGCTTGATTGGGGGCGCTATCGACGCCTACAATGAGCAGTTCTTC.

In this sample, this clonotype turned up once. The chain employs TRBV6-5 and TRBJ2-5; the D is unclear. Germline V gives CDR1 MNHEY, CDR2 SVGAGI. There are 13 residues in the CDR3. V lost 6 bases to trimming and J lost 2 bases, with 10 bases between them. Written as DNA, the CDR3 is TGTGCCAGCAGATCGGTCCTGCAAGAGACCCAGTACTTC. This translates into CASRSVLQETQYF.

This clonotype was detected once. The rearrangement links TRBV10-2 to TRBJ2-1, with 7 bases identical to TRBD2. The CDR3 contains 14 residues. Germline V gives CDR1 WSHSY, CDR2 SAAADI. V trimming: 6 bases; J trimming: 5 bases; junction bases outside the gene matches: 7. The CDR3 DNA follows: TGCGCCAGCAGAGTGGGAGGGATAAACAATGAGCAGTTCTTC. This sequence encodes CASRVGGINNEQFF.

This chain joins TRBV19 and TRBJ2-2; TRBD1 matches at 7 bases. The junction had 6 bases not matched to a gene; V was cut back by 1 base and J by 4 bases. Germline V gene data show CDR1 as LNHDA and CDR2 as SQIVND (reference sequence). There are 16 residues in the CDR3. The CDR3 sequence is CASSIGDRGITGELFF. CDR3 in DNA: TGTGCCAGTAGTATAGGGGACAGAGGAATCACCGGGGAGCTGTTTTTT. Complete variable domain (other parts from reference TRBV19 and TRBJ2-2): DGGITQSPKYLFRKEGQNVTLSCEQNLNHDAMYWYRQDPGQGLRLIYYSQIVNDFQKGDIAEGYSVSREKKESFPLTVTSAQKNPTAFYLCASSIGDRGITGELFFGEGSRLTVL.

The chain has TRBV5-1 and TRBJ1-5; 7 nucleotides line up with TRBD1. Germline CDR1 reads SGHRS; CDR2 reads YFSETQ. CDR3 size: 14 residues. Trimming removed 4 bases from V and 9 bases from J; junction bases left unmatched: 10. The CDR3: CASSARQGKGPQHF. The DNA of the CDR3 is TGCGCCAGCAGCGCCCGACAGGGAAAGGGGCCCCAGCATTTT.